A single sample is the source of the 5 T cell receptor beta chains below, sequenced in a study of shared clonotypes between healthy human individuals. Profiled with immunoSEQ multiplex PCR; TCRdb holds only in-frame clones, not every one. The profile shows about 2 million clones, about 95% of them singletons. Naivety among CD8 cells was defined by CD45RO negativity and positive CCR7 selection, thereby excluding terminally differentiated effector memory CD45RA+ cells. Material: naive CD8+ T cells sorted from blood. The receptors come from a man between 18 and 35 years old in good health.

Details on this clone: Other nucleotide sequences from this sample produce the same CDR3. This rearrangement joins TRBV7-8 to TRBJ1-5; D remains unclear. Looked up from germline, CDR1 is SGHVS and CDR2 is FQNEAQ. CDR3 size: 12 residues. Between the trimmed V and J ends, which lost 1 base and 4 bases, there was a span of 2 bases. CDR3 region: CASSLGNQPQHF. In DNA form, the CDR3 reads TGTGCCAGCAGCTTAGGTAATCAGCCCCAGCATTTT. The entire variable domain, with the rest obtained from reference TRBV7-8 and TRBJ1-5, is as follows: GAGVSQSPRYKVAKRGQDVALRCDPISGHVSLFWYQQALGQGPEFLTYFQNEAQLDKSGLPSDRFFAERPEGSVSTLKIQRTQQEDSAVYLCASSLGNQPQHFGDGTRLSIL.

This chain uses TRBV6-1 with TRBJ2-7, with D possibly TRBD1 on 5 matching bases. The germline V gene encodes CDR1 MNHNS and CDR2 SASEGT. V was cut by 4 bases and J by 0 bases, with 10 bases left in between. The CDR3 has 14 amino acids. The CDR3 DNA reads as TGTGCCAGCAGTGTGACAGTGAGCTCCTACGAGCAGTACTTC. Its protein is CASSVTVSSYEQYF.

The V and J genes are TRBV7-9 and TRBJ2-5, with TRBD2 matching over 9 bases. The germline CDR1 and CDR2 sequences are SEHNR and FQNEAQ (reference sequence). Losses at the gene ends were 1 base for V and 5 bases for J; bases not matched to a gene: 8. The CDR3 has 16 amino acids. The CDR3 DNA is TGTGCCAGCAGCTTAGGGACAGCGGGAGGCGGCGAGACCCAGTACTTC. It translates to CASSLGTAGGGETQYF.

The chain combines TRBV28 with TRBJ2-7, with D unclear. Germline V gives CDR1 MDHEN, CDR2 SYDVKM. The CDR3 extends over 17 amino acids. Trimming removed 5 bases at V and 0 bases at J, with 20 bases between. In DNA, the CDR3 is TGTGCCAGCAGTGCCTCCTCGGGTCCCCATATCTCCTACGAGCAGTACTTC. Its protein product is CASSASSGPHISYEQYF.

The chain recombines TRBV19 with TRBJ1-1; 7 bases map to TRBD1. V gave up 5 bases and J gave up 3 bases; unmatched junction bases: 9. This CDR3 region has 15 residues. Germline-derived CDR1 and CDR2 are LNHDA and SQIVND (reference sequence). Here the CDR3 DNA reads TGTGCCAGTAGTTTGAAGGAGACAGGGCACACTGAAGCTTTCTTT. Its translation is CASSLKETGHTEAFF.